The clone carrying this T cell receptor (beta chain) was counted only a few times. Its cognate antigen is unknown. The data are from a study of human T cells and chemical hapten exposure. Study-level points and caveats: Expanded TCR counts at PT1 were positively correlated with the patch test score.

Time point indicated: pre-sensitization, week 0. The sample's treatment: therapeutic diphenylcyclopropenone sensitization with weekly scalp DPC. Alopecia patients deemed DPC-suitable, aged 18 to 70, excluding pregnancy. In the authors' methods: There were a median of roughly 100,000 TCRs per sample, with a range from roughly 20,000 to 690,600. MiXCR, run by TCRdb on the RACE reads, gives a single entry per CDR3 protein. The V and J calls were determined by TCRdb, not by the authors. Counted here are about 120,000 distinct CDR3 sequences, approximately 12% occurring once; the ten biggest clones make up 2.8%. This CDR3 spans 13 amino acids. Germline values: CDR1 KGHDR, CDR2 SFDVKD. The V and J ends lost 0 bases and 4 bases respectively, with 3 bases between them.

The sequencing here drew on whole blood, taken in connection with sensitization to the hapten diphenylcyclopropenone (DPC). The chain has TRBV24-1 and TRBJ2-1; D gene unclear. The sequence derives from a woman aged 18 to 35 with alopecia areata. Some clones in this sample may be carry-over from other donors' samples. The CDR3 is CATSDLSYNEQFF. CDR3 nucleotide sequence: TGTGCCACCAGTGATTTGTCGTACAATGAGCAGTTCTTC.